Shown below are 26 T cell receptor beta chains from a single sample sequenced in a study of blood T cell repertoires in COVID-19. The repertoire was sequenced with immunoSEQ multiplex PCR; TCRdb's copy has only in-frame clones and lacks some. The repertoire consists of about 130,000 clones, with roughly 83% occurring once and the leading ten covering 15% to 20%. Sequenced input: peripheral blood. The source is a woman aged 45 to 65 with acute or convalescent COVID-19.

This clone was seen a few times. V and J are TRBV14 and TRBJ1-2; D gene ambiguous. Germline values: CDR1 SGHDN, CDR2 FVKESK. The CDR3 loop spans 14 amino acids. V lost 0 bases, J lost 5 bases, and 10 bases lay in between. As DNA, the CDR3 is TGTGCCAGCAGCCAAGATCGGATACTATATGGCTACACCTTC. It encodes CASSQDRILYGYTF. Together with reference TRBV14 and TRBJ1-2, the CDR3 gives the full variable domain: EAGVTQFPSHSVIEKGQTVTLRCDPISGHDNLYWYRRVMGKEIKFLLHFVKESKQDESGMPNNRFLAERTGGTYSTLKVQPAELEDSGVYFCASSQDRILYGYTFGSGTRLTVV.

The sample holds many counts of this clone. J is TRBJ2-1 and V is TRBV4-1; 9 bases match TRBD2. CDR3 length: 14 amino acids. V shed 1 base, J shed 8 bases, and the junction held 3 bases outside the gene matches. Germline CDR1 reads MGHRA; CDR2 reads YSYEKL. CDR3 DNA: TGCGCCAGCAGCCAAGGGATAGCGGGGGATGAGCAGTTCTTC. This codes for CASSQGIAGDEQFF.

This rearrangement joins TRBV28 to TRBJ1-1; D may be TRBD1 (5 bases). Trimming shortened V by 7 bases and J by 1 base, and 16 bases separated the two germline ends. Looked up from germline, CDR1 is MDHEN and CDR2 is SYDVKM. CDR3 size: 15 residues. The CDR3: CASTTQGAQNTEAFF. The CDR3 nucleotides read TGTGCCAGCACCACTCAAGGGGCCCAGAACACTGAAGCTTTCTTT.

This clone was counted only a few times. The V gene is TRBV19, the J gene TRBJ2-2, with TRBD2 matching 7 bases. Germline lookup yields CDR1 LNHDA and CDR2 SQIVND (reference sequence). The junction had 4 bases not matched to a gene; V was cut back by 6 bases and J by 3 bases. This CDR3 has 14 residues. CDR3 sequence (DNA): TGTGCCAGTAGGTCGGCGGGGGACACCGGGGAGCTGTTTTTT. Translated, it gives CASRSAGDTGELFF.

J is TRBJ2-3 and V is TRBV1; the table's D call TRBD2 went unverified against the DNA. TRBV1 is a recognized pseudogene. The CDR3 spans 13 residues. In DNA form, the CDR3 reads TGCACCCAGGCGGGGCGGGCATGGGATACGCAGTATTTT. It specifies CTQAGRAWDTQYF.

This clone was counted only a few times. The chain joins TRBV7-8 to TRBJ2-2; D not resolved. This CDR3 has 13 amino acids. Germline CDR1 SGHVS, CDR2 FQNEAQ. V lost 0 bases to trimming and J lost 6 bases, with 5 bases between them. The CDR3 DNA is TGTGCCAGCAGCTTAGCGAGAGCCGGGGAGCTGTTTTTT. Encoded protein: CASSLARAGELFF.

The V call is TRBV4-2, the J call TRBJ1-4; 7 bases match TRBD1. Trimming at V came to 0 bases and at J to 8 bases, leaving 9 bases not matched to a gene. Germline CDR1 is LGHNA and CDR2 is YNFKEQ. This CDR3 contains 16 residues. The CDR3 loop is CASSQDWTGRDEKLFF. The CDR3 coding sequence is TGTGCCAGCAGCCAAGATTGGACAGGTCGTGACGAAAAACTGTTTTTT.

The V call is TRBV12-3 or TRBV12-4, the J call TRBJ1-2; the D gene is possibly TRBD1 (5 bases). Trimming pared 7 bases from V and 0 bases from J, leaving 9 bases between. The CDR3 is made up of 13 amino acids. The CDR3 loop is CASNFRANYGYTF. The CDR3 coding sequence is TGTGCCAGCAACTTCAGGGCTAACTATGGCTACACCTTC.

The chain is built from TRBV4-1 and TRBJ1-4; TRBD1 matches 10 bases. The junction had 5 bases not matched to a gene; V was cut back by 1 base and J by 0 bases. CDR1 and CDR2 from the germline V gene are MGHRA and YSYEKL. The CDR3 is 18 amino acids. The CDR3: CASSQGQGAAATNEKLFF. CDR3 DNA: TGCGCCAGCAGCCAAGGACAGGGGGCCGCTGCAACTAATGAAAAACTGTTTTTT.

The chain recombines TRBV6-6 with TRBJ2-5; perhaps TRBD2 as D (5 bases). Trimming removed 7 bases at V and 4 bases at J, with 13 bases between. The CDR3 has 13 residues. The germline gives CDR1 MNHNY, CDR2 SVGAGI (reference sequence). The CDR3, as DNA: TGTGCCAGCACCGATCCGGGGTCAGAGACCCAGTACTTC. Encoded protein: CASTDPGSETQYF.

The rearrangement uses TRBV6-4 and TRBJ1-1, with D hard to call. Trimming took off 0 bases at V and 5 bases at J, with 16 bases between the two ends. CDR1 and CDR2 from the germline V gene are MRHNA and SNTAGT. This CDR3 has 16 residues. Written as DNA, the CDR3 is TGTGCCAGCAGTGACTCGAGGATGAGGCCGGAAACTGAAGCTTTCTTT. Encoded protein: CASSDSRMRPETEAFF.

J is TRBJ1-1 and V is TRBV13; D is possibly TRBD1 (6 bases). Between the trimmed V and J ends, which lost 0 bases and 3 bases, there was a span of 11 bases. The CDR3 consists of 15 residues. Germline V gene lookup returns CDR1 PRHDT and CDR2 FYEKMQ (reference sequence). The CDR3 here is CASSLGYRVDTEAFF. Here the CDR3 DNA reads TGTGCCAGCAGCTTAGGCTACAGGGTAGACACTGAAGCTTTCTTT.

The chain uses TRBV5-6 and TRBJ1-5; 9 bases map to TRBD1. This CDR3 region has 14 residues. V dropped 1 base and J dropped 5; count of bases not matched to a gene: 1. Germline V CDR1 and CDR2: SGHDT, YYEEEE. CDR3 protein: CASSLTGGDQPQHF. Here the CDR3 DNA reads TGTGCCAGCAGCTTGACAGGGGGCGATCAGCCCCAGCATTTT.

The chain links TRBV15 to TRBJ2-3; TRBD2 aligns across 11 bases. V was clipped by 3 bases and J by 2 bases; unmatched bases: 1. This CDR3 contains 15 residues. CDR1 and CDR2 from the germline V gene are LNHNV and YYDKDF (reference sequence). The CDR3 here is CATSSSGGATDTQYF. CDR3 nucleotides: TGTGCCACCAGCAGTAGCGGGGGGGCCACAGATACGCAGTATTTT.

The gene calls are TRBV2 and TRBJ1-5, with TRBD1 identical over 7 bases. CDR3 length: 14 amino acids. The germline V gene encodes CDR1 SNHLY and CDR2 FYNNEI. J was trimmed by 6 bases and V by 6 bases; bases with no gene match: 8. The CDR3 bases are TGTGCCAGCAGGGAAACAGGGGCGGGTCAGCCCCAGCATTTT. It encodes CASRETGAGQPQHF.

The chain is built from TRBV5-1 and TRBJ1-4, with 7 nucleotides matching TRBD1. This CDR3 is 14 amino acids long. Unmatched junction bases numbered 4, after V lost 3 bases and J lost 5 bases. Germline V gene lookup returns CDR1 SGHRS and CDR2 YFSETQ. The CDR3 reads CASSWTGVNEKLFF. The CDR3 coding sequence is TGCGCCAGCAGCTGGACAGGAGTAAATGAAAAACTGTTTTTT.

This clone turned up a few times. The chain carries TRBV10-1 and TRBJ1-2; 8 positions agree with TRBD1. The germline gives CDR1 WNHNN, CDR2 SYGVQD (reference sequence). After removal of 4 bases from V and 8 bases from J, the junction contained 6 bases not matched to a gene. The CDR3 is made up of 13 amino acids. The CDR3 protein is CASSVDRVRGYTF. The CDR3 DNA is TGCGCCAGCAGTGTGGACAGGGTGCGAGGCTACACCTTC.

J is TRBJ2-1 and V is TRBV11-1; TRBD1 matches at 8 bases. CDR3 length equals 12 residues. Germline trimming cut 3 bases from V and 10 bases from J; bases unmatched to any gene: 2. Germline CDR1 SGHAT, CDR2 FQDESV (reference sequence). CDR3 loop: CASSLDREEQFF. For the CDR3, the DNA is TGTGCCAGCAGCTTGGACAGGGAGGAGCAGTTCTTC.

This clone appeared once. The V gene is TRBV2, the J gene TRBJ2-5, with D perhaps matching TRBD2 (6 bases). The CDR3 extends over 15 amino acids. CDR1 is SNHLY and CDR2 is FYNNEI in the germline V gene. Trimming cost V 6 bases and J 5 bases, with 19 bases left between them. CDR3 protein: CASSPRDSFGETQYF. In DNA, the CDR3 is TGTGCCAGCAGCCCCAGGGACTCCTTTGGGGAGACCCAGTACTTC.

This chain links TRBV11-2 with TRBJ2-3; TRBD2 is a possible D gene (6 bases). Between the trimmed V and J ends, which lost 0 bases and 4 bases, there was a span of 20 bases. Germline V gene lookup returns CDR1 SGHAT and CDR2 FQNNGV. The CDR3 length is 18 residues. CDR3 protein: CASSLDRVGTPMADTQYF. In nucleotides, the CDR3 is TGTGCCAGCAGCTTAGATCGTGTGGGGACTCCAATGGCAGATACGCAGTATTTT.

The chain links TRBV14 to TRBJ1-1; no reliable D call. The germline V gene has CDR1 SGHDN and CDR2 FVKESK. This CDR3 region has 11 residues. Trimming removed 4 bases at V and 11 bases at J, with 11 bases between. The CDR3 DNA sequence: TGTGCCAGCAGCCCAGGTAGAGTGGCTTTCTTT. This translates into CASSPGRVAFF.

J is TRBJ1-3 and V is TRBV18, with no clear D. This CDR3 contains 14 residues. V gave up 3 bases and J gave up 0 bases, with 6 bases separating them. Germline V gene sequence: CDR1 KGHSH, CDR2 LQKENI. CDR3 coding DNA: TGTGCCAGCTCACCTACAAGCTCTGGAAACACCATATATTTT. The encoded protein is CASSPTSSGNTIYF.

The chain has TRBV14 and TRBJ1-5; TRBD1 is a possible D gene (5 bases). The V end was cut by 0 bases, the J end by 0 bases, with 15 bases between. The CDR3 has 18 residues. Germline V gene lookup returns CDR1 SGHDN and CDR2 FVKESK. The chain's CDR3 is CASSQDGAETYSNQPQHF. The CDR3 DNA reads TGTGCCAGCAGCCAAGATGGGGCAGAGACCTATAGCAATCAGCCCCAGCATTTT.

The chain is built from TRBV12-3 or TRBV12-4 and TRBJ2-2, with D tentatively TRBD2 (6 bases). Trimming removed 5 bases from V and 9 bases from J, with 13 bases in between. The CDR3 runs to 13 residues. CDR3 region: CASSPAGVRELFF. In DNA form, the CDR3 reads TGTGCCAGCAGTCCAGCGGGTGTAAGGGAGCTGTTTTTT.

As DNA, the CDR3 is TGTGCCAGTAGTGTACCGGGACAGAGCTACGAGCAGTACTTC. Translating it yields CASSVPGQSYEQYF. The chain recombines TRBV19 with TRBJ2-7; TRBD1 aligns across 7 bases. The CDR3 covers 14 residues. The V gene end was trimmed by 5 bases and the J gene end by 3 bases; junction bases not matched to a gene: 7. Germline assignment: CDR1 LNHDA and CDR2 SQIVND (reference sequence).

This clone showed up just once. The V and J genes are TRBV6-5 and TRBJ1-1; 9 positions agree with TRBD1. Germline V gene sequence: CDR1 MNHEY, CDR2 SVGAGI. CDR3 size: 15 residues. Unmatched junction bases numbered 10, after V lost 6 bases and J lost 5 bases. Here the CDR3 reads CASSLNRDRETEAFF. DNA of the CDR3: TGTGCCAGCAGCCTAAATAGGGACAGGGAGACTGAAGCTTTCTTT.